The rows below give T cell receptor beta chains drawn from one sample of a study of blood T cell repertoires in COVID-19. Profiled with immunoSEQ multiplex PCR; TCRdb holds only in-frame clones, not every one. The table records around 100,000 clones, about nine tenths of them present only once. Source material: peripheral blood. Receptors were obtained from a woman in her 50s with COVID-19, enrolled during active disease. Both conserved end residues are part of each CDR3. The D gene is left open where the match is weak. Clone sizes are given selectively: once, few, many, or a class where the clone is expanded.

D gene	V gene	clone size	J gene	CDR3 protein	CDR3 DNA
.	TRBV7-9	.	TRBJ2-1	CASSFWGRGSEFF	.
.	TRBV6-1	.	TRBJ2-5	CASSDRRWVSGPQETQYF	TGTGCCAGCAGTGATAGGAGGTGGGTGTCGGGCCCTCAAGAGACCCAGTACTTC
TRBD1	TRBV4-1	once	TRBJ1-5	CASSQEDTGGYSNQPQHF	TGCGCCAGCAGCCAAGAAGATACAGGGGGGTATAGCAATCAGCCCCAGCATTTT
.	TRBV12-3/TRBV12-4	.	TRBJ1-2	CASSLESGYGYTF	TGTGCCAGCAGTTTAGAGTCAGGCTATGGCTACACCTTC
TRBD1	TRBV10-3	.	TRBJ2-2	CAIRGTGETGELFF	TGTGCCATCAGGGGGACAGGGGAAACCGGGGAGCTGTTTTTT
.	TRBV18	.	TRBJ2-4	CASSLDTKNIQYF	TGTGCCAGCTCACTTGACACAAAAAACATTCAGTACTTC
.	TRBV11-2	.	TRBJ2-5	CASSALGRKETQYF	TGTGCCAGCAGCGCCCTGGGGCGGAAAGAGACCCAGTACTTC
TRBD1	TRBV28	.	TRBJ1-5	CASRAQGAGNQPQHF	TGTGCCAGCAGAGCCCAGGGGGCAGGCAATCAGCCCCAGCATTTT
.	TRBV14	.	TRBJ2-7	CASSQGTASSYEQYF	TGTGCCAGCAGCCAAGGCACAGCCAGCTCCTACGAGCAGTACTTC
TRBD1	TRBV25-1	.	TRBJ2-2	CASSSGTVIGGELFF	TGTGCCAGCAGTTCCGGGACAGTGATCGGCGGGGAGCTGTTTTTT
TRBD2	TRBV28	.	TRBJ2-7	CASTGGDTYEQYF	TGTGCCAGCACCGGGGGGGATACCTACGAGCAGTACTTC
TRBD2	TRBV25-1	.	TRBJ2-7	CASSEGLAGGYEQYF	TGTGCCAGCAGTGAAGGATTAGCGGGGGGGTACGAGCAGTACTTC
TRBD1	TRBV28	.	TRBJ2-7	CVSSSGQGSNEQYF	TGTGTCAGCAGTTCGGGACAGGGATCCAACGAGCAGTACTTC
TRBD2	TRBV5-1	once	TRBJ2-5	CASNPSGGAGETQYF	TGCGCCAGCAATCCTAGCGGGGGAGCCGGGGAGACCCAGTACTTC
.	TRBV2	.	TRBJ1-1	CASSRDKNTEAFF	TGTGCCAGCAGCAGGGACAAAAACACTGAAGCTTTCTTT
.	TRBV19	once	TRBJ1-2	CASSLQGSNYGYTF	TGTGCCAGTAGCCTACAGGGATCTAACTATGGCTACACCTTC
TRBD1	TRBV6-5	once	TRBJ1-6	CASSYFGQGSGSPLHF	TGTGCCAGCAGTTACTTCGGACAGGGATCCGGTTCACCCCTCCACTTT
.	TRBV7-9	.	TRBJ1-6	CASSLQANSPLHF	TGTGCCAGCAGCTTACAGGCGAATTCACCCCTCCACTTT
.	TRBV12-3/TRBV12-4	.	TRBJ1-3	CASSFGSGNTIYF	TGTGCCAGCAGTTTCGGTAGTGGAAACACCATATATTTT
TRBD1	TRBV2	few	TRBJ1-1	CASTRTGLNTEAFF	TGTGCCAGCACCCGGACAGGGTTGAACACTGAAGCTTTCTTT
TRBD2	TRBV3-1/TRBV3-2	.	TRBJ2-1	CASSPLGLAGGHNEQFF	TGTGCCAGCAGCCCCCTGGGACTAGCGGGGGGGCACAATGAGCAGTTCTTC
TRBD2	TRBV2	.	TRBJ2-3	CASGGVTSTDTQYF	TGTGCCAGCGGGGGGGTTACTAGCACAGATACGCAGTATTTT
TRBD1	TRBV10-3	.	TRBJ2-7	CAIGQGYEQYF	TGTGCCATTGGACAGGGGTACGAGCAGTACTTC
TRBD1	TRBV5-1	once	TRBJ2-4	CASSPGTGGGRDIQYF	TGCGCCAGCAGTCCCGGGACAGGGGGCGGGAGGGACATTCAGTACTTC
TRBD1	TRBV28	once	TRBJ2-7	CASSLTAGTDYEQYF	TGTGCCAGCAGTTTAACCGCCGGGACAGACTACGAGCAGTACTTC
.	TRBV30	.	TRBJ1-5	CAWGQTHSNQPQHF	TGTGCCTGGGGACAGACTCATAGCAATCAGCCCCAGCATTTT
TRBD2	TRBV10-3	.	TRBJ2-3	CAISSISGGAADTQYF	TGTGCCATCAGTTCGATTAGCGGGGGGGCGGCAGATACGCAGTATTTT